The 30 T cell receptor beta chains below all came from one sample that was sequenced in a study of T cells in Graves' hyperthyroidism and ophthalmopathy (dated by TCRdb to the late 2010s). Preparation of the library involved multiplex PCR. This sample was sequenced with an Illumina HiSeq 2000. TCR beta CDR3 regions were amplified from RNA transcripts. A first-round RT-PCR of the TCR CDR3 used the HTBI primer set with the Qiagen OneStep RT-PCR kit. TCRdb's own reprocessing of the public reads used fastp at Q25 and MiXCR and kept productive beta chains. Rows merge per CDR3 protein into single entries with the most common DNA and genes. Counted in this sample were hundreds of thousands of distinct CDR3 sequences; 14% of them appeared once. 5% to 7% of the sample goes to the ten largest clones. Sample: blood. These receptors all stem from a woman aged 25 to 39 with Graves' hyperthyroidism that later progressed to Graves' ophthalmopathy.

This clonotype has a count of ten or more. The chain employs TRBV19 and TRBJ1-1; a possible D gene is TRBD1 (6 bases). There are 13 residues in the CDR3. Between the trimmed V and J ends, which lost 10 bases and 7 bases, there was a span of 19 bases. Germline values: CDR1 LNHDA, CDR2 SQIVND (reference sequence). The CDR3 protein is CATKLQGNLEAFF. The CDR3 DNA follows: TGTGCCACCAAACTACAGGGCAACCTTGAAGCTTTCTTT.

The chain couples TRBV20-1 to TRBJ2-3; D is unresolved. CDR1 and CDR2 from the germline V gene are DFQATT and SNEGSKA (reference sequence). Trimming stripped 6 bases from V and 14 bases from J, with 18 bases between. This CDR3 has 11 amino acids. The CDR3 DNA reads TGCAGTGCCCCCGATGTAGGTGACGCGTATTTT. Translating gives CSAPDVGDAYF.

There are a few counts of this clonotype. The chain employs TRBV30 and TRBJ1-3, with 8 bases that match TRBD1. V dropped 3 bases and J dropped 3; count of bases not matched to a gene: 7. CDR1 and CDR2 (germline): GTSNPN, SVGIG (reference sequence). This CDR3 has 15 amino acids. In nucleotides, the CDR3 is TGTGCCTGGAGAGGGTCAGGGGGCTTTGGAAACACCATATATTTT. Translation: CAWRGSGGFGNTIYF.

This clonotype occurred many times. This sequence joins TRBV7-2 and TRBJ2-7; weak D call: TRBD2 (7 bases). Trimming pared 5 bases from V and 3 bases from J, leaving 14 bases between. The CDR3 contains 14 residues. Germline V gene data show CDR1 as SGHTA and CDR2 as FQGNSA. For the CDR3, the DNA is TGTGCCAGCAGCCGAGGGGGGGATGACTACGAGCAGTACTTC. Translation gives CASSRGGDDYEQYF.

This clonotype was detected many times. The chain couples TRBV12-5 to TRBJ2-3; D not resolved. The V end lost 8 bases, the J end lost 4 bases, and 16 bases lay between the germline ends. The germline CDR1 and CDR2 sequences are LGHNT and FRNRAP. The length of the CDR3 is 14 residues. The CDR3 nucleotides are TGTGCTAGTCAGGCCAGCGAAAGGGCAGATACGCAGTATTTT. It yields the protein CASQASERADTQYF.

This clonotype occurred a few times. The chain couples TRBV6-2 or TRBV6-3 to TRBJ1-1; 7 bases fit TRBD1. Per germline, CDR1 MNHEY and CDR2 SVGEGT. This CDR3 comprises 17 residues. The J segment lost 0 bases and the V segment lost 3 bases, leaving 10 bases of the junction unmatched. This CDR3 reads CASSYRGGTAMNTEAFF. For the CDR3, the DNA is TGTGCCAGCAGTTATCGGGGCGGGACAGCCATGAACACTGAAGCTTTCTTT.

This clonotype was counted at least ten times. V and J are TRBV19 and TRBJ2-7, with TRBD1 identical over 7 bases. CDR3 length equals 13 residues. Losses at the gene ends were 4 bases for V and 6 bases for J; bases not matched to a gene: 6. Germline V gene lookup returns CDR1 LNHDA and CDR2 SQIVND (reference sequence). The CDR3 loop is CASSTTGPGEQYF. In DNA form, the CDR3 reads TGTGCCAGTAGTACGACAGGGCCGGGCGAGCAGTACTTC. The full variable domain, its missing parts supplied by reference TRBV19 and TRBJ2-7, is DGGITQSPKYLFRKEGQNVTLSCEQNLNHDAMYWYRQDPGQGLRLIYYSQIVNDFQKGDIAEGYSVSREKKESFPLTVTSAQKNPTAFYLCASSTTGPGEQYFGPGTRLTVT.

This clonotype has ten or more counts. The J gene is TRBJ2-1, the V gene TRBV7-9, with unresolved D. This CDR3 contains 11 residues. Germline V gene sequence: CDR1 SEHNR, CDR2 FQNEAQ (reference sequence). The V end was cut by 6 bases, the J end by 10 bases, with 10 bases between. The CDR3 here is CASSVPAEQFF. The CDR3 DNA sequence: TGTGCCAGCAGTGTTCCGGCCGAGCAGTTCTTC.

This clonotype has more than one count but fewer than ten. This chain joins TRBV6-2 or TRBV6-3 and TRBJ1-1, with TRBD1 as a possible D gene (5 bases). The CDR3 is 13 amino acids. Trimming pared 5 bases from V and 6 bases from J, leaving 13 bases between. Germline V CDR1 and CDR2: MNHEY, SVGEGT. CDR3 DNA sequence: TGTGCCAGCAGTGTAGGGGCTTTTTCTGAAGCTTTCTTT. Its protein product is CASSVGAFSEAFF.

This clonotype was counted between two and nine times. The chain carries TRBV6-9 and TRBJ2-7; 14 bases match TRBD2. The CDR3 consists of 18 residues. Germline CDR1 is MNHGY and CDR2 is SVAAGI. Trimming removed 6 bases from V and 2 bases from J; junction bases left unmatched: 12. The CDR3 loop reads CASSPGPGTSGRPYEQYF. The CDR3 region has the DNA TGTGCCAGCAGCCCCGGTCCCGGGACTAGCGGGAGACCCTACGAGCAGTACTTC.

A note on this clonotype: The CDR3 carries no conserved terminal phenylalanine or tryptophan, so it likely arises from a read error. The chain links TRBV20-1 to TRBJ2-3; D gene unclear. CDR1 is DFQATT and CDR2 is SNEGSKA in the germline V gene (reference sequence). The CDR3 length is 15 residues. Trimming pared 5 bases from V and 0 bases from J, leaving 15 bases between. CDR3 sequence (DNA): TGCAGTGCTCTCCAAGCAGATACTAGCACAGATACGCAGTATTAT. Its translation is CSALQADTSTDTQYY.

The CDR3 spells CSVDSPGGGEKLFF. The CDR3 bases are TGCAGCGTTGATTCGCCAGGGGGCGGGGAAAAACTGTTTTTT. V and J are TRBV29-1 and TRBJ1-4; 8 positions agree with TRBD1. This CDR3 is built from 14 residues. V was pared by 3 bases and J by 8 bases, with 8 bases of the junction left unmatched. Germline V lookup: CDR1 SQVTM, CDR2 ANQGSEA.

The chain has TRBV18 and TRBJ2-1; 7 bases line up with TRBD1. V lost 3 bases and J lost 8; bases outside the gene matches: 7. Germline V CDR1 and CDR2: KGHSH, LQKENI. CDR3 size: 14 residues. Here the CDR3 DNA reads TGTGCCAGCTCACCCCAGGACAGGCGGGATGAGCAGTTCTTC. As protein: CASSPQDRRDEQFF.

This clonotype was detected a few times. CDR3 in amino acids: CASSPWDQTYGYTF. Written as DNA, the CDR3 is TGCGCCAGCAGCCCCTGGGACCAAACCTATGGCTACACCTTC. This rearrangement joins TRBV4-1 to TRBJ1-2, with a weak D call TRBD1 (5 bases). CDR3 length: 14 residues. The germline V gene has CDR1 MGHRA and CDR2 YSYEKL. With 4 bases removed from V and 4 bases from J, the gap between germline ends came to 13 bases.

This clonotype was found many times. V is TRBV10-1 and J is TRBJ2-2; D is possibly TRBD2 (6 bases). This CDR3 is 14 amino acids long. Looked up from germline, CDR1 is WNHNN and CDR2 is SYGVQD (reference sequence). Trimming left V 4 bases short and J 4 bases short, with 10 bases between. The CDR3 protein is CASSAGLRTGELFF. In DNA, the CDR3 is TGCGCCAGCAGTGCGGGACTTCGCACCGGGGAGCTGTTTTTT.

This clonotype has a handful of counts. This chain connects TRBV7-9 to TRBJ2-3, with D perhaps matching TRBD1 or TRBD2 (5 bases each). The V end was cut by 5 bases, the J end by 5 bases, with 14 bases between. The CDR3 runs to 14 residues. Germline V CDR1 and CDR2: SEHNR, FQNEAQ (reference sequence). CDR3 in DNA: TGTGCCAGCAGCCCTGACATGAGGGGAGATACGCAGTATTTT. This sequence encodes CASSPDMRGDTQYF.

There are a few counts of this clonotype. The chain recombines TRBV6-1 with TRBJ1-5; D is possibly TRBD1 (5 bases). From germline, CDR1 is MNHNS and CDR2 SASEGT. V was trimmed by 6 bases and J by 4 bases, leaving 19 bases between them. The CDR3 extends over 16 amino acids. The CDR3 loop is CASRTWDPSENQPQHF. The CDR3 coding sequence is TGTGCCAGCAGGACCTGGGACCCCTCGGAGAATCAGCCCCAGCATTTT.

This clonotype has more than one count but fewer than ten. This chain connects TRBV6-1 to TRBJ1-4, with 9 positions matching TRBD1. This CDR3 is built from 16 residues. Germline lookup yields CDR1 MNHNS and CDR2 SASEGT. V gave up 6 bases and J gave up 8 bases; unmatched junction bases: 13. For the CDR3, the DNA is TGTGCCAGCAGCAAGACCCCCGGGACAGGGAGGGAAAAACTGTTTTTT. Translation: CASSKTPGTGREKLFF.

This clonotype was picked up a small number of times. The chain recombines TRBV6-6 with TRBJ1-1, with 10 bases that match TRBD1. The CDR3 spans 22 residues. Trimming cost V 0 bases and J 4 bases; bases outside gene matches: 23. Germline CDR1 and CDR2: MNHNY and SVGAGI (reference sequence). The CDR3 region has the DNA TGTGCCAGCAGTTACTCCGGAGGTAGAACCGGGACAGGGGTAGGAGAAGGCACTGAAGCTTTCTTT. As protein: CASSYSGGRTGTGVGEGTEAFF.

This clonotype was detected only a few times. This chain connects TRBV7-9 to TRBJ1-5; TRBD1 matches 9 bases. The CDR3 extends over 17 amino acids. Losses at the gene ends were 0 bases for V and 4 bases for J; bases not matched to a gene: 7. Germline CDR1 and CDR2: SEHNR and FQNEAQ (reference sequence). The CDR3 nucleotides read TGTGCCAGCAGCTTAGCGTTGGGACAGGGAGAGAATCAGCCCCAGCATTTT. This codes for CASSLALGQGENQPQHF.

This clonotype has ten or more counts. The chain employs TRBV4-2 and TRBJ2-7; TRBD1 matches at 7 bases. With V trimmed by 4 bases and J by 0 bases, 6 bases remained unmatched. Germline CDR1 and CDR2: LGHNA and YNFKEQ. The CDR3 extends over 15 amino acids. The CDR3 reads CASSRSTGFSYEQYF. The DNA of the CDR3 is TGTGCCAGCAGCCGGTCGACAGGGTTCTCCTACGAGCAGTACTTC.

This clonotype was recorded many times. This rearrangement joins TRBV20-1 to TRBJ2-1; 7 bases fit TRBD2. The CDR3 sequence is 15 residues long. CDR1 is DFQATT and CDR2 is SNEGSKA in the germline V gene (reference sequence). The J segment lost 0 bases and the V segment lost 0 bases, leaving 2 bases of the junction unmatched. The chain's CDR3 is CSARDTSASYNEQFF. DNA for the CDR3: TGCAGTGCTAGAGATACTAGCGCCTCCTACAATGAGCAGTTCTTC.

The rearrangement uses TRBV19 and TRBJ2-7; 7 bases align to TRBD2. The CDR3 has 15 residues. Germline loops: CDR1 LNHDA, CDR2 SQIVND (reference sequence). With V trimmed by 6 bases and J by 9 bases, 17 bases remained unmatched. CDR3 in DNA: TGTGCCAGTAGCCCGGGCGTTATGCGGGAGAGGGGGCAGTACTTC. Encoded protein: CASSPGVMRERGQYF.

This clonotype was observed at least ten times. The chain has TRBV6-2 or TRBV6-3 and TRBJ2-7; 7 nucleotides line up with TRBD2. After removal of 7 bases from V and 4 bases from J, the junction contained 13 bases not matched to a gene. This CDR3 contains 15 residues. Germline CDR1 reads MNHEY; CDR2 reads SVGEGT. The CDR3 loop reads CASTRQTSRNYEQYF. The CDR3 DNA reads as TGTGCCAGCACCCGACAGACTAGCCGAAATTACGAGCAGTACTTC.

The chain recombines TRBV4-1 with TRBJ2-4; D not resolved. V was clipped by 1 base and J by 6 bases, with 4 bases between them. CDR3 length equals 12 residues. CDR1 and CDR2 from the germline V gene are MGHRA and YSYEKL. The CDR3 DNA follows: TGCGCCAGCAGCCAAGTTGGAAACATTCAGTACTTC. This codes for CASSQVGNIQYF.

This clonotype has a handful of counts. The V call is TRBV19, the J call TRBJ1-2; 12 nucleotides match TRBD1. Germline-derived CDR1 and CDR2 are LNHDA and SQIVND (reference sequence). The trim removed 4 bases at V and 6 bases at J, leaving 6 bases unmatched. The CDR3 runs to 15 residues. The CDR3 region is CASSTVRDRGHGYTF. DNA of the CDR3: TGTGCCAGTAGTACTGTCCGGGACAGGGGGCATGGCTACACCTTC.

This clonotype has a count of ten or more. The chain couples TRBV12-3 or TRBV12-4 to TRBJ1-1; D possibly corresponds to TRBD1 (6 bases). This CDR3 comprises 14 residues. V was pared by 10 bases and J by 5 bases, with 20 bases between. CDR3: CATQLDPQGTEAFF. The CDR3 DNA is TGTGCCACCCAACTCGACCCCCAGGGGACTGAAGCTTTCTTT.

This clonotype came up a few times. The chain links TRBV10-3 to TRBJ1-1; 8 bases are a match to TRBD1. With V trimmed by 9 bases and J by 5 bases, 5 bases remained unmatched. This CDR3 has 12 amino acids. Germline-derived CDR1 and CDR2 are ENHRY and SYGVKD. The CDR3 DNA is TGTGCCATAGGACAGGGAGTGACTGAAGCTTTCTTT. Translating it yields CAIGQGVTEAFF.

This clonotype was observed many times. This chain links TRBV28 with TRBJ2-3; 9 bases map to TRBD2. Germline CDR1 MDHEN, CDR2 SYDVKM. V was clipped by 8 bases and J by 4 bases; unmatched bases: 13. The CDR3 runs 16 residues. In nucleotides, the CDR3 is TGTGCCAGCGGCTGGGGAGCGGGAGGATTCTCAGATACGCAGTATTTT. It codes for CASGWGAGGFSDTQYF.

This clonotype was seen repeatedly, ten times or more. This sequence joins TRBV20-1 and TRBJ2-5; either TRBD1 or TRBD2 may supply D (5 bases each). With 0 bases removed from V and 5 bases from J, the gap between germline ends came to 19 bases. Germline V gene sequence: CDR1 DFQATT, CDR2 SNEGSKA (reference sequence). CDR3 length equals 16 residues. In DNA form, the CDR3 reads TGCAGTGCTAGAGATAGGGACGAACCTTTCGGCGAGACCCAGTACTTC. The encoded protein is CSARDRDEPFGETQYF.